A single T cell receptor (beta chain) is shown here with its context. This clone was observed a handful of times. The target of this receptor is not known. Qualities for individual bases were not recorded, and no much larger clone is one base off. The CDR3 starts with the cysteine, ends with the phenylalanine, and has 15 residues. Left in the record is the CDR3 DNA by itself, 45 bases read in frame from the first base. CDR1 is given as SGHTA and CDR2 as FQGNSA, both from the germline V gene. Here V drops 6 bases and J drops 5 bases, and the junction holds 6 bases not matched to any gene. Whole blood was collected in K2EDTA tubes by collaborating institutions according to the institutions' own protocols. For TCRbeta analysis, collaborators shipped samples in one of three forms: frozen whole blood, isolated PBMCs, or DNA extracted from either of those sample types. TCRbeta CDR3 regions were amplified from genomic DNA using the immunoSEQ Assay, a bias-controlled multiplex PCR. Regarding the original processing steps: The number of nucleated cells in each sample was estimated by amplification of reference gene primers within the assay. To quantify the absolute abundance of each unique TCRbeta CDR3 rearrangement, sequence reads were collapsed and filtered. Productive Simpson clonality was computed per sample as the square root of Simpson's diversity index over productive rearrangements. TCRdb stores this immuneACCESS table with in-frame sequences only. Part of the clones is absent; in the studies checked, under half of the shortfall reflects unresolved V genes, and no reason is known for the rest. V and J calls and clone size are copied from that table; D and trimming were computed from the DNA. The sample table contains around 100,000 clones; only one count was recorded for roughly 87% of them. The ten top clones hold approximately 2% of the sample.

The sample originates from a study of blood T cell repertoires in COVID-19 (dated by TCRdb to between 2020 and 2021). For the study in its entirety: Samples covering the acute and convalescent phases of COVID-19 were provided by collaborators in the United States, Italy and Spain. The prospective study material was composed of cDNA or gDNA derived from T cells, B-cell-depleted T cells, or PBMCs. Subjects who had been exposed to COVID-19, were actively infected with it, or had recovered from it provided the deeply sampled blood TCRbeta repertoires that made up the dataset. The repertoires were released in a freely available public database meant as a resource for research on the immune response to SARS-CoV-2. The samples were drawn from two sources: the first 160 participants of the ongoing ImmuneRACE study, and some 1,300 subjects contributed by 6 global collaborators. The sample metadata nearly always contained a de-identified subject ID, COVID-19 status, age in years and sex. Where available, HLA class I and class II types were taken from metadata supplied by the sample provider and were not determined by assay-based typing. What the authors observed across the whole study: How much clinical and demographic metadata was included differed by source and by participant, and the metadata was provided uncurated.

Sample: peripheral blood. The TCR comes from a man in his fifties or sixties with active COVID-19. This sequence uses TRBV7-2 and TRBJ2-1; 11 junctional bases match TRBD2. The DNA sequence is TGTGCCAGCAGTTGGACTAGCGGGCTTGACAATGAGCAGTTCTTC. Translated, it gives CASSWTSGLDNEQFF.